This T cell receptor (beta chain) stems from a study of CD8 T cells in ankylosing spondylitis. Study outcomes and limitations: A TCR beta motif of fewer than 10 highly homologous variants seemed to mark ankylosing spondylitis blood. Earlier studies detected some motif variants in reactive arthritis synovial fluid and blood. Matched synovial fluid from ankylosing spondylitis patients was reported to be enriched for disease-linked clones.

This clonotype was picked up one time. Antigen unknown. The junction shows a germline mismatch at one end, possibly a read error. The CDR3 totals 15 residues. Germline lookup yields CDR1 SGHDN and CDR2 FVKESK. A quantitative 5'-RACE method, one with molecular barcodes, was used to make TCR beta libraries. TCRdb fed the 5' RACE reads into MiXCR, producing one record per CDR3 protein. The table includes 100,000 to 150,000 distinct CDR3 sequences, about 15% detected once. The origin of this receptor is a male donor with ankylosing spondylitis. The chain recombines TRBV14 with TRBJ1-2; the D is unclear. Sample: blood, either unsorted or a sorted T cell fraction (not recorded which). Here the CDR3 reads CASSHHPDGNYRYTF. In DNA form, the CDR3 reads TGTGCCAGCAGCCATCACCCGGACGGGAACTATCGCTACACCTTC. The full variable domain, in which reference TRBV14 and TRBJ1-2 provide the parts outside the CDR3, is EAGVTQFPSHSVIEKGQTVTLRCDPISGHDNLYWYRRVMGKEIKFLLHFVKESKQDESGMPNNRFLAERTGGTYSTLKVQPAELEDSGVYFCASSHHPDGNYRYTFGSGTRLTVV.